This is a list of T cell receptor beta chains from one sample in a study of blood T cell repertoires in COVID-19. Produced via immunoSEQ multiplex PCR; TCRdb's table is partial and in-frame only. The sample lists about 120,000 clones, nearly 90% occurring once. The source material was peripheral blood. The receptors were gathered from a woman aged 55-69 years with COVID-19, enrolled during active disease. Both conserved end residues are part of each CDR3. Each record gives: J gene, V gene, D gene, clone size, CDR3 protein, CDR3 DNA. A D gene is named only where the DNA matches it firmly. Not all rows give a size; the values are once, few, many and, for expanded clones, a class.

j_call: TRBJ1-2; v_call: TRBV7-2; d_call: .; clone_size: once; cdr3_aa: CASSLGVFYGYTF; cdr3_nt: TGTGCCAGCAGCCTCGGGGTTTTCTATGGCTACACCTTC
j_call: TRBJ2-2; v_call: TRBV5-1; d_call: TRBD2; clone_size: .; cdr3_aa: CASSPGGYTGELFF; cdr3_nt: TGCGCCAGCAGTCCGGGGGGATACACCGGGGAGCTGTTTTTT
j_call: TRBJ2-1; v_call: TRBV2; d_call: TRBD1; clone_size: .; cdr3_aa: CASSQPGQGAYNEQFF; cdr3_nt: TGTGCCAGCAGTCAGCCGGGACAGGGGGCGTACAATGAGCAGTTCTTC
j_call: TRBJ1-6; v_call: TRBV4-3; d_call: .; clone_size: .; cdr3_aa: CASSQDQGRGQNSPLHF; cdr3_nt: TGCGCCAGCAGCCAAGATCAAGGCAGGGGTCAAAATTCACCCCTCCACTTT
j_call: TRBJ1-2; v_call: TRBV5-5; d_call: TRBD1; clone_size: .; cdr3_aa: CASGMGQTNYGYTF; cdr3_nt: TGTGCCAGCGGAATGGGACAGACTAACTATGGCTACACCTTC
j_call: TRBJ2-1; v_call: TRBV7-3; d_call: TRBD2; clone_size: .; cdr3_aa: CASSFLAGGTEQFF; cdr3_nt: TGTGCCAGCAGCTTTCTAGCGGGGGGGACTGAGCAGTTCTTC
j_call: TRBJ1-1; v_call: TRBV16; d_call: .; clone_size: .; cdr3_aa: CASSQSGQGLTEAFF; cdr3_nt: TGTGCCAGCAGCCAATCGGGCCAGGGGCTCACTGAAGCTTTCTTT
j_call: TRBJ1-1; v_call: TRBV7-2; d_call: .; clone_size: .; cdr3_aa: CASSGGVNTEAFF; cdr3_nt: TGTGCCAGCTCGGGGGGCGTGAACACTGAAGCTTTCTTT
j_call: TRBJ1-1; v_call: TRBV10-3; d_call: .; clone_size: once; cdr3_aa: CAISVGAPGTEAFF; cdr3_nt: TGTGCCATCAGTGTGGGGGCGCCGGGAACTGAAGCTTTCTTT
j_call: TRBJ1-4; v_call: TRBV3-1/TRBV3-2; d_call: TRBD1; clone_size: .; cdr3_aa: CASSPGQGAPEKLFF; cdr3_nt: TGTGCCAGCAGTCCGGGACAGGGGGCTCCTGAAAAACTGTTTTTT